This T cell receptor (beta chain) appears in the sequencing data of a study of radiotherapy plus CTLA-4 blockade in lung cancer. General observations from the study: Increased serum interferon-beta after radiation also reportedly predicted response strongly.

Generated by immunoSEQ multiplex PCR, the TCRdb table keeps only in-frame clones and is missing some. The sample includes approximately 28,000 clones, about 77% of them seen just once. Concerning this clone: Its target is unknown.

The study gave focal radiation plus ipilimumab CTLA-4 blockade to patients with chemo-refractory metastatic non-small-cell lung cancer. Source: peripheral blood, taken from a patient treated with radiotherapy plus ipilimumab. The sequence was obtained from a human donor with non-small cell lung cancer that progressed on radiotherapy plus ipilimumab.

The CDR3 loop is CASSSLETQYF. In DNA, the CDR3 is TGTGCCAGCAGCTCGTTAGAGACCCAGTACTTC. The rearrangement uses TRBV5-4 and TRBJ2-5; D not resolved. Germline CDR1 reads SGHNT; CDR2 reads YYREEE (reference sequence). Trimming stripped 3 bases from V and 4 bases from J, with 4 bases between. The CDR3 is 11 amino acids.